A selection of T cell receptor beta chains follows, all from one sample in a study of response to subunit inactivated influenza vaccine. Each CDR3 protein is one row after TCRdb ran MiXCR on the RT-PCR reads. The profile shows 500,000 to 650,000 distinct CDR3 sequences, 6.5% to 8% of them singletons. This material consisted of PBMCs from blood, taken about 24 months after vaccination. These receptors were taken from a man aged 50-75 years who received an inactivated influenza vaccine. Each CDR3 is given with its conserved first and last residue. Each record gives: D gene, clone size, J gene, V gene, CDR3 protein, CDR3 DNA. The D gene is left open where the match is weak. Rows may omit the clone size; those that give it use once, few, many or a size class.

TRBD1 . TRBJ2-1 TRBV27 CASRLPGGQGGHEQFF TGTGCCAGCAGACTCCCCGGAGGACAGGGAGGCCATGAGCAGTTCTTC
TRBD1 many TRBJ2-7 TRBV7-9 CASSWRQGLEQYF TGTGCCAGCAGCTGGAGACAGGGCCTCGAGCAGTACTTC
. . TRBJ1-5 TRBV6-2/TRBV6-3 CASNQQENSNQPQHF TGTGCCAGCAACCAGCAGGAGAATAGCAATCAGCCCCAGCATTTT
. few TRBJ2-3 TRBV5-5 CASSLPSRTDTQYF TGTGCCAGCAGCTTGCCCAGCCGCACAGATACGCAGTATTTT
. . TRBJ2-1 TRBV19 CASSISWLAHEQFF TGTGCCAGTAGTATCAGTTGGTTGGCTCATGAGCAGTTCTTC
. . TRBJ2-7 TRBV5-6 CASSYRDTITYEQYF TGTGCCAGCAGCTACCGGGACACGATTACCTACGAGCAGTACTTC
. . TRBJ2-7 TRBV4-1 CASSQAVRAPYEQYF TGCGCCAGCAGCCAAGCGGTTCGAGCGCCGTACGAGCAGTACTTC
TRBD2 . TRBJ2-3 TRBV29-1 CSVGSSGGTDTQYF TGCAGCGTTGGGTCCAGCGGGGGCACAGATACGCAGTATTTT
. few TRBJ2-2 TRBV4-3 CASSPAAGELFF TGCGCCAGCAGCCCGGCGGCCGGGGAGCTGTTTTTT
TRBD2 many TRBJ2-1 TRBV28 CASSSTSASSSYNEQFF TGTGCCAGCAGTAGTACTAGCGCTTCGAGCTCCTACAATGAGCAGTTCTTC
TRBD2 few TRBJ2-7 TRBV20-1 CSVPTSGRRNEQYF TGCAGTGTTCCGACTAGCGGGAGAAGGAACGAGCAGTACTTC
TRBD1 few TRBJ1-2 TRBV20-1 CSVKDRVDYGYTF TGCAGTGTCAAGGACAGGGTCGACTATGGCTACACCTTC
. few TRBJ2-3 TRBV15 CATSRGVSGITDTQYF TGTGCCACCAGCAGAGGGGTTAGCGGCATCACAGATACGCAGTATTTT
TRBD1 few TRBJ2-5 TRBV25-1 CASSDVRTGKETQYF TGTGCCAGCAGTGATGTTCGGACAGGGAAAGAGACCCAGTACTTC
. . TRBJ2-2 TRBV5-6 CASSLIGGNTGELFF TGTGCCAGCAGCTTGATTGGGGGGAACACCGGGGAGCTGTTTTTT
. . TRBJ1-1 TRBV28 CASSLPTLTGEAFF TGTGCCAGCAGTTTACCCACCCTTACGGGTGAAGCTTTCTTT
TRBD1 many TRBJ2-2 TRBV5-6 CASSLGQLTGELFF TGTGCCAGCAGTTTGGGACAGCTCACCGGGGAGCTGTTTTTT
TRBD2 . TRBJ2-7 TRBV7-8 CASSYRLAGSSYEQYF TGTGCCAGCAGCTACCGACTAGCGGGAAGCTCCTACGAGCAGTACTTC
TRBD1 many TRBJ2-7 TRBV29-1 CSVHRGREQYF TGCAGCGTTCACAGGGGCCGCGAGCAGTACTTC
TRBD2 many TRBJ2-5 TRBV18 CASSPSTSGWETQYF TGTGCCAGCTCACCTTCGACTAGCGGCTGGGAGACCCAGTACTTC
. . TRBJ2-2 TRBV12-3/TRBV12-4 CASRTQAGQVTGELFF TGTGCCAGCAGAACACAAGCGGGACAGGTGACCGGGGAGCTGTTTTTT
. few TRBJ2-7 TRBV20-1 CSARDLGQGFHEQYF TGCAGTGCTAGAGATCTCGGGCAGGGTTTCCACGAGCAGTACTTC
TRBD2 few TRBJ2-2 TRBV20-1 CSARVLAGRDRELFF TGCAGTGCTAGGGTGCTAGCGGGACGTGACCGGGAGCTGTTTTTT
. many TRBJ1-2 TRBV10-1 CASSAGFLNYGYTF TGCGCCAGCAGTGCTGGGTTCTTAAACTATGGCTACACCTTC
. many TRBJ2-7 TRBV24-1 CATSDNDYEQYF TGTGCCACCAGTGATAACGACTACGAGCAGTACTTC
. many TRBJ1-1 TRBV12-3/TRBV12-4 CASSLIQNTEAFF TGTGCCAGCAGTTTAATCCAGAACACTGAAGCTTTCTTT
. few TRBJ2-7 TRBV15 CATSRGGSTYEQYF TGTGCCACCAGCAGAGGTGGGTCCACCTACGAGCAGTACTTC
. . TRBJ2-7 TRBV20-1 CSARDGGVRLNF TGCAGTGCTAGAGATGGTGGGGTTCGACTGAACTTC
. few TRBJ1-6 TRBV4-3 CASSQRGTYNSPLHF TGCGCCAGCAGCCAGAGGGGTACCTATAATTCACCCCTCCACTTT
. many TRBJ1-4 TRBV4-1 CASSQVWRPGGNEKLFF TGCGCCAGCAGCCAAGTTTGGAGACCCGGCGGTAATGAAAAACTGTTTTTT